This T cell receptor (beta chain) was sequenced during a study of blood T cell repertoires in COVID-19. About the research overall: Researchers got acute and convalescent COVID-19 samples from the United States, Italy and Spain.

This clone was found once. In the study's own analysis: Researchers report that nucleated cell counts were estimated from reference gene primer amplification. Libraries were prepared by immunoSEQ multiplex PCR; TCRdb keeps only in-frame clonotypes and omits some of them. The V and J calls and clone size were taken over from that table, and D and trimming were inferred from the DNA. The repertoire includes roughly 100,000 clones, approximately 86% of them detected once, and around 1.9% sits in the top ten. This CDR3 has 14 amino acids. Germline V gives CDR1 SGHTA, CDR2 FQGTGA. Trimming took off 0 bases at V and 2 bases at J, with 7 bases between the two ends.

The sequence was obtained from a man aged 45-60 years with COVID-19, enrolled during active disease. The V gene is TRBV7-3, the J gene TRBJ1-1; D remains unclear. Material: peripheral blood. In nucleotides, the CDR3 is TGTGCCAGCAGCTTAACTTCAGTTAACACTGAAGCTTTCTTT. As protein: CASSLTSVNTEAFF.